What follows are 17 T cell receptor beta chains derived from one specimen sequenced in a study of cytomegalovirus exposure and HLA in healthy donors. The PCR used 60 Vbeta and 13 Jbeta primers. Only in-frame clones appear in the TCRdb table, and some are missing; sequencing was by immunoSEQ multiplex PCR. The table lists 200,000 to 250,000 clones, approximately 70% of them singletons, with 2.6% in the top ten. The sample taken for sequencing was PBMCs. These receptors were taken from a man aged 40-50 years in good health and CMV-seropositive.

The chain has TRBV6-5 and TRBJ1-1; D is possibly TRBD1 (6 bases). The CDR3 contains 13 residues. Trimming took off 9 bases at V and 1 base at J, with 12 bases between the two ends. Germline V lookup: CDR1 MNHEY, CDR2 SVGAGI. In nucleotides, the CDR3 is TGTGCCAGTGGATCACAGGGGAACACTGAAGCTTTCTTT. This sequence encodes CASGSQGNTEAFF.

The V and J genes are TRBV6-5 and TRBJ2-7; 9 nucleotides align to TRBD1. V was clipped by 6 bases and J by 3 bases; unmatched bases: 3. CDR3 length: 13 residues. Germline V gene sequence: CDR1 MNHEY, CDR2 SVGAGI. The CDR3 spells CASRGQGDYEQYF. Written as DNA, the CDR3 is TGTGCCAGCAGGGGACAGGGTGACTACGAGCAGTACTTC.

This clone has only a few counts. This rearrangement joins TRBV9 to TRBJ1-1; TRBD1 matches at 7 bases. CDR1 and CDR2 from the germline V gene are SGDLS and YYNGEE. The CDR3 extends over 12 amino acids. J lost 5 bases, V lost 4 bases, and 2 bases had no gene match. In DNA form, the CDR3 reads TGTGCCAGCAGCCAGGGGGAGACTGAAGCTTTCTTT. Its protein is CASSQGETEAFF.

The CDR3: CASSESGRGHSDSPLHF. As DNA, the CDR3 is TGTGCCAGCAGTGAATCGGGCCGGGGACACAGCGATTCACCCCTCCACTTT. The chain combines TRBV25-1 with TRBJ1-6; a possible D gene is TRBD1 (6 bases). Germline V CDR1 and CDR2: MGHDK, SYGVNS. Trimming left V 1 base short and J 8 bases short, with 18 bases between. There are 17 residues in the CDR3.

Only a few counts were recorded for this clone. The rearrangement uses TRBV10-2 and TRBJ1-1; D possibly corresponds to TRBD1 (6 bases). Germline assignment: CDR1 WSHSY and CDR2 SAAADI. The V gene lost 3 bases and the J gene lost 7 bases, with 9 bases spanning the gap. The CDR3 loop spans 12 amino acids. Here the CDR3 DNA reads TGCGCCAGCAGTGAAGGGACAATTGAAGCTTTCTTT. This gives the protein CASSEGTIEAFF.

This chain joins TRBV5-1 and TRBJ1-1; 11 bases match TRBD1. V lost 2 bases, J lost 6 bases, and 6 bases stayed unmatched. Per germline, CDR1 SGHRS and CDR2 YFSETQ. The CDR3 length is 15 residues. The CDR3 region is CASSLTGQGVPEAFF. CDR3 nucleotide sequence: TGCGCCAGCAGCTTAACGGGACAGGGGGTCCCTGAAGCTTTCTTT.

This clone appeared a few times. V and J are TRBV6-5 and TRBJ1-1, with D possibly TRBD1 on 5 matching bases. Germline loops: CDR1 MNHEY, CDR2 SVGAGI. V was clipped by 5 bases and J by 7 bases, with 14 bases between them. This CDR3 comprises 13 residues. The CDR3 reads CASSAGRTGEAFF. CDR3 sequence (DNA): TGTGCCAGCAGTGCGGGGAGAACAGGTGAAGCTTTCTTT.

This clone was recorded only once. The J gene is TRBJ2-5, the V gene TRBV11-2, with 7 nucleotides matching TRBD1. Trimming removed 5 bases from V and 4 bases from J; junction bases left unmatched: 13. The CDR3 loop spans 16 amino acids. Germline assignment: CDR1 SGHAT and CDR2 FQNNGV. DNA of the CDR3: TGTGCCAGCAGCCCTCGACAGGGTTTGGTAGCAGAGACCCAGTACTTC. Translated: CASSPRQGLVAETQYF.

CDR3 DNA: TGCGCCAGCAGCTACACAGGGGTCCCGGGCACTGAAGCTTTCTTT. Translated: CASSYTGVPGTEAFF. The chain is built from TRBV5-1 and TRBJ1-1, with TRBD1 matching over 7 bases. V was clipped by 3 bases and J by 4 bases; unmatched bases: 9. This CDR3 is 15 amino acids long. The germline V gene has CDR1 SGHRS and CDR2 YFSETQ.

This chain connects TRBV4-2 to TRBJ2-2, with D hard to call. The germline gives CDR1 LGHNA, CDR2 YNFKEQ. Deletions cut 1 base from V and 5 bases from J, with 11 bases between. The CDR3 is made up of 15 amino acids. The CDR3 nucleotides read TGTGCCAGCAGCCAAGTTAAACTTACTACCGGGGAGCTGTTTTTT. Its protein product is CASSQVKLTTGELFF.

The rearrangement uses TRBV6-4 and TRBJ2-1, with 8 bases fitting TRBD1. This CDR3 is 17 amino acids long. In germline, CDR1 is MRHNA, CDR2 SNTAGT. The junction had 14 bases not matched to a gene; V was cut back by 3 bases and J by 7 bases. The CDR3 bases are TGTGCCAGCAGTGAAGATGCAGACAGGGGTTTGGTGAATGAGCAGTTCTTC. Translated: CASSEDADRGLVNEQFF.

The V call is TRBV2, the J call TRBJ1-5; 9 nucleotides agree with TRBD1. The CDR3 sequence is 15 residues long. CDR1 and CDR2 (germline): SNHLY, FYNNEI. V lost 3 bases to trimming and J lost 6 bases; unmatched junction nucleotides: 6. The CDR3 bases are TGTGCCAGCAGTGATGGACAGGGGTTGACTCAGCCCCAGCATTTT. Amino acid sequence: CASSDGQGLTQPQHF. The variable domain in full, with the rest retrieved from reference TRBV2 and TRBJ1-5, is EPEVTQTPSHQVTQMGQEVILRCVPISNHLYFYWYRQILGQKVEFLVSFYNNEISEKSEIFDDQFSVERPDGSNFTLKIRSTKLEDSAMYFCASSDGQGLTQPQHFGDGTRLSIL.

This chain connects TRBV11-2 to TRBJ2-7, with TRBD1 matching over 9 bases. This CDR3 region has 15 residues. Germline V lookup: CDR1 SGHAT, CDR2 FQNNGV. J gave up 2 bases and V 4 bases, and 6 bases lay outside the gene matches. CDR3 coding DNA: TGTGCCAGCAGCTCTCCCGGGACAGGGACCTACGAGCAGTACTTC. Translating it yields CASSSPGTGTYEQYF. The whole variable domain, filled in from reference TRBV11-2 and TRBJ2-7, reads EAGVAQSPRYKIIEKRQSVAFWCNPISGHATLYWYQQILGQGPKLLIQFQNNGVVDDSQLPKDRFSAERLKGVDSTLKIQPAKLEDSAVYLCASSSPGTGTYEQYFGPGTRLTVT.

The chain couples TRBV7-2 to TRBJ1-6; D is uncertain. CDR1 SGHTA and CDR2 FQGNSA come from the germline V gene. The CDR3 spans 13 residues. Trimming shortened V by 8 bases and J by 1 base, and 6 bases separated the two germline ends. The CDR3 DNA reads as TGTGCCAGCGGGAGGTCCTATAATTCACCCCTCCACTTT. Protein sequence: CASGRSYNSPLHF.

This chain links TRBV5-6 with TRBJ2-1; 10 bases map to TRBD2. The length of the CDR3 is 15 residues. Losses at the gene ends were 0 bases for V and 9 bases for J; bases not matched to a gene: 6. The germline gives CDR1 SGHDT, CDR2 YYEEEE. The CDR3 protein is CASSLVSGGAPEQFF. CDR3 coding DNA: TGTGCCAGCAGCTTGGTGAGCGGGGGGGCCCCTGAGCAGTTCTTC.

The chain recombines TRBV27 with TRBJ2-2; a possible D gene is TRBD1 (5 bases). The CDR3 runs 12 residues. Trimming took 10 bases from V and 1 from J, leaving 7 bases between them. Germline loops: CDR1 MNHEY, CDR2 SMNVEV (reference sequence). The CDR3 DNA follows: TGTGCCACCACAGGGAACACCGGGGAGCTGTTTTTT. Residues: CATTGNTGELFF.

This clone was observed a few times. This rearrangement joins TRBV7-6 to TRBJ2-5; D remains ambiguous. The V end was cut by 4 bases, the J end by 5 bases, with 11 bases between. The CDR3 has 13 amino acids. Germline-derived CDR1 and CDR2 are SGHVS and FNYEAQ. CDR3 sequence: CASSSRPRETQYF. The CDR3 DNA sequence: TGTGCCAGCAGCTCCCGACCCAGGGAGACCCAGTACTTC.